This T cell receptor beta chain emerged from a study of long-term antiretroviral therapy in people with HIV. The samples, holding about 0.85-10 million cryopreserved PBMC, were thawed before DNA extraction was carried out. The CDR3 has 12 amino acids. CDR1 and CDR2 (germline): SQVTM, ANQGSEA. Deletions cut 7 bases from V and 3 bases from J, with 11 bases between. At survey level, the immunoSEQ assay was run in its v3.0 version. Per sample, sequencing targeted roughly 40,000-50,000 T-cell genomes. TCRdb's table, derived via immunoSEQ multiplex PCR, lists solely in-frame clones and lacks some. The sample lists 11,000 to 15,000 clones, 76% occurring once.

This receptor was taken from a middle-aged man with HIV. Specimen: unsorted PBMCs, collected 3.1 years after starting antiretroviral therapy. J is TRBJ2-3 and V is TRBV29-1; D uncertain. The CDR3: CSAGWGTDTQYF. The CDR3 coding sequence is TGCAGCGCAGGATGGGGAACAGATACGCAGTATTTT.